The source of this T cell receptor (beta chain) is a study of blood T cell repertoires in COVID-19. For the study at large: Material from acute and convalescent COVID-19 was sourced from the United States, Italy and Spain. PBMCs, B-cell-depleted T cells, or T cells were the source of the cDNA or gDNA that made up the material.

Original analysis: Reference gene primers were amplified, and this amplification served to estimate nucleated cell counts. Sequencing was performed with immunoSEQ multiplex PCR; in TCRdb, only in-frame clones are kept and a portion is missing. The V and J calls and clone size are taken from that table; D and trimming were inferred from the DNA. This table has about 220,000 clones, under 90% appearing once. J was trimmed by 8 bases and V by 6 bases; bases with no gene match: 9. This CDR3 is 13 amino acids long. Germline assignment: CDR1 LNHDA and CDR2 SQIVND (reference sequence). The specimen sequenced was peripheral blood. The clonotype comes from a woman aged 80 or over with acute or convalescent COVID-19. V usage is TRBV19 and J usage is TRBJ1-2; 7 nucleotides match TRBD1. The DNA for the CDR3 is TGTGCCAGTAGCCAGGGGGAAGGGGGAGGCTACACCTTC. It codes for CASSQGEGGGYTF.